This is a list of T cell receptor beta chains from one sample in a study of regulatory T cells in long-lasting Graves disease. TCRdb recomputed calls from the multiplex PCR reads with MiXCR, one row per CDR3 protein. The sample includes roughly 560,000 distinct CDR3 sequences, 12% of them seen just once. The same data also went into a second study, on T cells in Graves' hyperthyroidism and ophthalmopathy.

This specimen consisted of peripheral blood mononuclear cells (PBMCs), obtained at new diagnosis, from a patient treated with antithyroid drugs. These receptors all stem from a woman in her 30s with Graves disease. CDR3s include the opening cysteine and the closing phenylalanine or tryptophan. A D gene is named only where the DNA matches it firmly.

V	D	CDR3
TRBV2	TRBD1	CASSSQGQGYEQYF
TRBV19	NA	CASSIDSSGSQPQHF
TRBV20-1	NA	CSAKGEYENSPLHF
TRBV24-1	TRBD1	CATSVAGQGKNQPQHF
TRBV2	NA	CASAPLGPLNYGYTF
TRBV11-2	TRBD1	CASSLALLEGAIYGYTF
TRBV20-1	NA	CSARDHQTGTGYEQYF
TRBV12-3/TRBV12-4	NA	CASGHEQYF
TRBV28	NA	CASSRGYDYGYTF
TRBV11-2	NA	CASSRDRTSGNTIYF
TRBV10-3	TRBD2	CAISGLAGDQFF
TRBV20-1	TRBD2	CSPKRGGEQFF
TRBV25-1	TRBD1	CASSGNSFRGDRDYYEQYF
TRBV29-1	NA	CSAWARDTNEQFF
TRBV20-1	NA	CSAIKGPGSSGANVLTF
TRBV3-1	NA	CASSQDTLGTLGNTIYF
TRBV20-1	NA	CSASAGPAAPDTQYF
TRBV7-3	NA	CASSLGRDNEQFF
TRBV5-8	NA	CASSLGGPHESEQFF
TRBV28	NA	CASSLRTGGDSRYLYEQYF
TRBV28	TRBD2	CASSLLAGSWPEQFF
TRBV19	TRBD2	CASSMESGGWKTQYF
TRBV7-9	NA	CASSLVLGVGTEAFF
TRBV20-1	TRBD1	CSAREQGGNNQPQHF
TRBV5-1	NA	CASSGTSGHLNTEAFF
TRBV6-1	TRBD2	CASSHYSGPSYNEQFF
TRBV5-1	NA	CASSRDGDNYGYTF
TRBV9	NA	CASSASLANKEYNEQFF
TRBV7-9	NA	CASSLYRSSSYNEQFF
TRBV7-6	NA	CASSLLTGHGETQYF
TRBV7-9	TRBD2	CASTLQTSGSWQTQYF
TRBV7-2	TRBD2	CASTRLAGEFGNTQYF
TRBV19	NA	CASSTSGFQPQHF
TRBV12-3/TRBV12-4	TRBD2	CASTFRTSGRNEQFF
TRBV19	NA	CASSIGAEKLFF